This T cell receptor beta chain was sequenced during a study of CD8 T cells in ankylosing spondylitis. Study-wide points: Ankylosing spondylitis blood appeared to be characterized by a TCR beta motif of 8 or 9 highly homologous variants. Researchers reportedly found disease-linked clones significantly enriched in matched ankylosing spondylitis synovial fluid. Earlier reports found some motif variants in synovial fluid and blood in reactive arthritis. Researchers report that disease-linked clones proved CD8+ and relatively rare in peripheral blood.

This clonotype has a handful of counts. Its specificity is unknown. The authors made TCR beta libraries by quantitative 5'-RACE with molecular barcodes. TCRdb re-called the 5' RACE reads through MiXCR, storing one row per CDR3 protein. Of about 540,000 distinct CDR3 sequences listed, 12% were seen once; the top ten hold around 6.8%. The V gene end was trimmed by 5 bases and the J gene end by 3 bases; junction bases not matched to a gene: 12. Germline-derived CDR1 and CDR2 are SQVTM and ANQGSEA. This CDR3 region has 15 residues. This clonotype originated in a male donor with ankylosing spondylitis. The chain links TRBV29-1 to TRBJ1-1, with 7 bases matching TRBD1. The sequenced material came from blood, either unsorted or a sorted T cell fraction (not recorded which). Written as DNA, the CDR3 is TGCAGCGTTAGTGACCCAGGGGGGGTGTACACTGAAGCTTTCTTT. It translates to CSVSDPGGVYTEAFF.